Below, one T cell receptor (beta chain) is given with its context. No antigen is known for it. The sample comes from a study of response to subunit inactivated influenza vaccine. Study-level results: Only a handful of new T cells, the authors suggested, are recruited with each seasonal influenza vaccination.

With V trimmed by 0 bases and J by 3 bases, 4 bases remained unmatched. Germline V CDR1 and CDR2: SGDLS, YYNGEE. This CDR3 contains 16 residues. TCRdb re-called the RT-PCR reads with MiXCR, one entry per CDR3 protein. The repertoire holds 450,000 to 600,000 distinct CDR3 sequences, with 15% to 20% as singletons. Specimen: CD4+ T cells sorted from PBMCs, collected roughly 24 months after vaccination. The origin of this receptor is a man aged 45-69 years who received an inactivated influenza vaccine. The chain has TRBV9 and TRBJ2-3, with 10 bases identical to TRBD2. Here the CDR3 DNA reads TGTGCCAGCAGCGTAGTCAGCGGGAGGGCAACAGATACGCAGTATTTT. It encodes CASSVVSGRATDTQYF. The full variable domain, completed using reference TRBV9 and TRBJ2-3, is DSGVTQTPKHLITATGQRVTLRCSPRSGDLSVYWYQQSLDQGLQFLIQYYNGEERAKGNILERFSAQQFPDLHSELNLSSLELGDSALYFCASSVVSGRATDTQYFGPGTRLTVL.